The 24 T cell receptor beta chains below all came from one sample that was sequenced in a study of kidney transplant recipient with SARS-CoV-2 infection. TCRdb reprocessed the reads via MiXCR and lists one record per CDR3 protein. The sample contains under 250,000 distinct CDR3 sequences, under 35% of which appear only once. The material sequenced was a blood sample, taken at baseline and between days 110 and 120 from a kidney transplant recipient. The receptors shown here come from a male patient between 25 and 39 years old who had COVID-19 and was a kidney transplant recipient. Some T cells may be transferred from the graft donor.

In this sample, this clonotype turned up many times. V gene TRBV7-7 combines with J gene TRBJ1-2; D gene ambiguous. Per germline, CDR1 SSHAT and CDR2 FNYEAQ (reference sequence). The V gene lost 5 bases and the J gene lost 4 bases, with 23 bases spanning the gap. This CDR3 is 17 amino acids long. In DNA, the CDR3 is TGTGCCAGCAGCCCGGTCGTTAAGTGCCGAAAGACCTATGGCTACACCTTC. It is translated as CASSPVVKCRKTYGYTF. Looking up the rest from reference TRBV7-7 and TRBJ1-2 gives the full variable domain: GAGVSQSPRYKVTKRGQDVTLRCDPISSHATLYWYQQALGQGPEFLTYFNYEAQPDKSGLPSDRFSAERPEGSISTLTIQRTEQRDSAMYRCASSPVVKCRKTYGYTFGSGTRLTVV.

This clonotype was counted at least ten times. The rearrangement uses TRBV20-1 and TRBJ2-7; 8 bases agree with TRBD2. V trimming: 5 bases; J trimming: 5 bases; junction bases outside the gene matches: 8. CDR3 size: 13 residues. Germline CDR1 is DFQATT and CDR2 is SNEGSKA (reference sequence). The CDR3 protein is CSAPTAGGHEQYF. As DNA, the CDR3 is TGCAGTGCTCCGACGGCGGGAGGACACGAGCAGTACTTC.

The sample holds a few counts of this clonotype. The chain uses TRBV7-2 and TRBJ1-1, with a weak D call TRBD1 (5 bases). Trimming left V 6 bases short and J 2 bases short, with 13 bases between. CDR3 length equals 14 residues. CDR1 is SGHTA, CDR2 FQGNSA, per germline. This chain's CDR3 is CASRPGPANTEAFF. As DNA, the CDR3 is TGTGCCAGCAGACCAGGGCCGGCTAACACTGAAGCTTTCTTT.

Worth noting for this clonotype: This may be a read error, as it is one base from a much larger clone. The V gene is TRBV19, the J gene TRBJ1-2; tentative D call: TRBD1 (6 bases). V dropped 4 bases and J dropped 4 bases, with 22 bases sitting between them. This CDR3 is 17 amino acids long. The germline V gene encodes CDR1 LNHDA and CDR2 SQIVND (reference sequence). The CDR3 reads CASSTDGTSRKTYGYTF. CDR3 sequence (DNA): TGTGCCAGTAGTACTGACGGGACAAGTCGAAAGACCTATGGCTACACCTTC.

To note about this clonotype: A much larger clone differs by one base, so this may be a read error. V and J are TRBV29-1 and TRBJ2-7; D not certain. Germline V CDR1 and CDR2: SQVTM, ANQGSEA. The CDR3 consists of 13 residues. The germline V and J ends were trimmed by 5 bases and 3 bases, with 14 bases remaining between them. The CDR3 nucleotides read TGCAGCGTTATAGGAACTGGGAACTACGAGCAGTACTTC. Its translation: CSVIGTGNYEQYF.

This clonotype was seen repeatedly, ten times or more. This chain joins TRBV12-3 or TRBV12-4 and TRBJ2-5, with 11 bases lining up with TRBD2. V gave up 6 bases and J gave up 2 bases; unmatched junction bases: 8. CDR3 length: 16 residues. CDR3 nucleotide sequence: TGTGCCAGCAGCCCCCCGAGACTAGCGGGGCAAGAGACCCAGTACTTC. Amino acids: CASSPPRLAGQETQYF.

This clonotype came up once. A read error may be the cause here, since a much bigger clone is one base away. No conserved phenylalanine or tryptophan ends this CDR3, so it is likely a read error. The J gene is TRBJ1-2, the V gene TRBV5-5, with D uncertain. Germline V gene data show CDR1 as SGHKS and CDR2 as YYEKEE (reference sequence). The CDR3 contains 16 residues. This CDR3 reads CASKKHVSRKTYDYTL. CDR3 DNA: TGTGCCAGCAAAAAACATGTCTCGCGAAAGACCTATGACTACACCCTC.

This clonotype appeared many times. The chain uses TRBV30 and TRBJ1-6; D remains unclear. Germline CDR1 and CDR2: GTSNPN and SVGIG (reference sequence). The CDR3 covers 16 residues. V was pared by 0 bases and J by 8 bases, with 17 bases between. This CDR3 is CAWSVSGFYRDSPLHF. CDR3 nucleotide sequence: TGTGCCTGGAGTGTATCGGGATTTTACCGAGATTCACCCCTCCACTTT.

Comments on this clonotype: A much larger clone differs from this one at a single base, so this may be a read error. This chain joins TRBV4-3 and TRBJ2-5; 8 bases align to TRBD1. CDR1 and CDR2 from the germline V gene are LGHNA and YSLEER. This CDR3 comprises 17 residues. Trimming removed 2 bases from V and 9 bases from J; junction bases left unmatched: 17. The CDR3 DNA reads as TGCGCCAGCAGCCAAAGCTTGTCCGGACAGGGCATGGAGGCCCAGTACTTC. It translates to CASSQSLSGQGMEAQYF.

V usage is TRBV23-1 and J usage is TRBJ2-6, with no clear D. TRBV23-1 belongs to the ORF category, with a function that is uncertain. Trimming removed 2 bases at V and 1 base at J, with 15 bases between. CDR3 size: 18 residues. Here the CDR3 DNA reads TGCGCCAGCAGTCAAATGGGTAAAGCAGGATCTGGGGCCAACGTCCTGACTTTC. Translation gives CASSQMGKAGSGANVLTF.

At least ten counts were recorded for this clonotype. CDR3 sequence: CASSFFRGGNEQFF. The CDR3 DNA reads as TGTGCCAGCAGCTTCTTCCGGGGGGGGAATGAGCAGTTCTTC. This rearrangement joins TRBV11-2 to TRBJ2-1; 8 nucleotides match TRBD2. Germline V gene sequence: CDR1 SGHAT, CDR2 FQNNGV. The CDR3 consists of 14 residues. Unmatched junction bases numbered 5, after V lost 3 bases and J lost 7 bases.

This clonotype has ten or more counts. This chain joins TRBV6-5 and TRBJ1-2; D remains unclear. Trimming pared 0 bases from V and 5 bases from J, leaving 10 bases between. The length of the CDR3 is 14 residues. From germline, CDR1 is MNHEY and CDR2 SVGAGI. CDR3 in amino acids: CASSYSIIGYGYTF. The CDR3 nucleotides read TGTGCCAGCAGTTACTCGATAATTGGTTATGGCTACACCTTC.

This clonotype was seen ten or more times. The chain uses TRBV7-2 and TRBJ2-1, with 9 bases lining up with TRBD2. CDR1 and CDR2 from the germline V gene are SGHTA and FQGNSA. This CDR3 region has 17 residues. Losses at the gene ends were 1 base for V and 6 bases for J; bases not matched to a gene: 10. The CDR3 coding sequence is TGTGCCAGCAGCTTAGTTGTTAGCGGGAGTGCAAGCAATGAGCAGTTCTTC. Its protein product is CASSLVVSGSASNEQFF.

This clonotype has at least ten counts. The chain uses TRBV3-1 and TRBJ1-1, with D unresolved. With 5 bases removed from V and 4 bases from J, the gap between germline ends came to 23 bases. The germline gives CDR1 LGHDT, CDR2 YNNKEL (reference sequence). The CDR3 runs 17 residues. Here the CDR3 DNA reads TGTGCCAGCAGCACAGCGGATCCCATTTCAATTCGCACTGAAGCTTTCTTT. Residues: CASSTADPISIRTEAFF.

This clonotype came up many times. The chain employs TRBV21-1 and TRBJ1-1; TRBD1 was called by the table and not checked on the DNA. TRBV21-1 is marked as a pseudogene. This CDR3 spans 14 amino acids. In nucleotides, the CDR3 is TGTGCCAGCAGCAAAGGCGGGGGTAAGACTGAAGCTTTCTTT. Its protein is CASSKGGGKTEAFF.

This clonotype was seen at least ten times. V is TRBV5-1 and J is TRBJ2-7; 7 positions agree with TRBD1. The V gene's germline CDR1 is SGHRS and CDR2 YFSETQ. CDR3 length: 15 amino acids. With 2 bases clipped from V and 6 bases from J, the junction kept 11 bases outside the gene matches. The CDR3 loop reads CASSFLGDRASEQYF. CDR3 sequence (DNA): TGCGCCAGCAGCTTCCTAGGAGACAGGGCCTCCGAGCAGTACTTC.

This clonotype has at least ten counts. The gene calls are TRBV7-2 and TRBJ2-7; the match to TRBD2 covers 13 bases. Germline V gene data show CDR1 as SGHTA and CDR2 as FQGNSA. This CDR3 spans 15 amino acids. The junction had 8 bases not matched to a gene; V was cut back by 5 bases and J by 7 bases. CDR3 sequence: CASSELAGGPEEQYF. The CDR3 bases are TGTGCCAGCAGCGAACTAGCGGGAGGGCCGGAGGAGCAGTACTTC.

With regard to this clonotype: A much larger clone lies a single base off, so this may be a read error. V usage is TRBV20-1 and J usage is TRBJ1-2, with unresolved D. V was pared by 4 bases and J by 2 bases, with 17 bases between. There are 15 residues in the CDR3. Germline-derived CDR1 and CDR2 are DFQATT and SNEGSKA (reference sequence). In DNA form, the CDR3 reads TGCAGTGCTAAAGATCTTGCAGCAGCCAACTATGGCTACACCTTC. This sequence encodes CSAKDLAAANYGYTF.

As regards this clonotype: Since a much larger clone is just one base distant, this may be a read error. The chain combines TRBV4-1 with TRBJ2-7, with 8 bases fitting TRBD2. Germline V gene data show CDR1 as MGHRA and CDR2 as YSYEKL. This CDR3 is 14 amino acids long. CDR3 DNA sequence: TGCGCCAGCAGCCAACCGGGGGGGACCTACGAGCAGTCCTTC. Residues: CASSQPGGTYEQSF.

Comment on this clonotype: Germline and junction disagree at one end, which may indicate a read error. The genes are TRBV19 and TRBJ2-2; 13 bases fit TRBD2. Germline V gene sequence: CDR1 LNHDA, CDR2 SQIVND (reference sequence). The CDR3 length is 18 residues. CDR3 sequence (DNA): TGTGCCAGTAGTTCCCGCCGGACTAGCGGGAGCGGCACCGGGGAGCCGTTTTTT. Its protein is CASSSRRTSGSGTGEPFF.

This clonotype was seen repeatedly, ten times or more. The rearrangement links TRBV25-1 to TRBJ1-2; D not resolved. The V end was cut by 5 bases, the J end by 4 bases, with 23 bases between. CDR3 size: 17 residues. CDR1 is MGHDK and CDR2 is SYGVNS in the germline V gene. The CDR3 DNA sequence: TGTGCCAGCAGTACTCCGCGAGAACTGGGAAAGACCTATGGCTACACCTTC. It yields the protein CASSTPRELGKTYGYTF.

This clonotype has just one count. It may be a read error: a sequence one base away is much more abundant. This CDR3 reads CAGSSRPFGGEQYF. In DNA, the CDR3 is TGTGCCGGCAGTTCGCGGCCTTTCGGGGGGGAGCAGTACTTC. The J gene is TRBJ2-7, the V gene TRBV27; the match to TRBD2 covers 7 bases. This CDR3 has 14 residues. The V gene's germline CDR1 is MNHEY and CDR2 SMNVEV (reference sequence).

This chain links TRBV19 with TRBJ2-3; 7 bases map to TRBD2. The CDR3 spans 18 residues. CDR1 and CDR2 from the germline V gene are LNHDA and SQIVND (reference sequence). V dropped 4 bases and J dropped 1; count of bases not matched to a gene: 14. The CDR3 nucleotides read TGTGCCAGTAGTAGCGGTGGAGCGGGGAGTGTGGGCACAGATACGCAGTATTTT. Residues: CASSSGGAGSVGTDTQYF. Drawing the rest from reference TRBV19 and TRBJ2-3, the complete variable domain is DGGITQSPKYLFRKEGQNVTLSCEQNLNHDAMYWYRQDPGQGLRLIYYSQIVNDFQKGDIAEGYSVSREKKESFPLTVTSAQKNPTAFYLCASSSGGAGSVGTDTQYFGPGTRLTVL.

In its sample, this clonotype was seen many times. The V and J genes are TRBV2 and TRBJ1-5; D not certain. The CDR3 length is 13 residues. Trimming pared 8 bases from V and 1 base from J, leaving 9 bases between. Germline loops: CDR1 SNHLY, CDR2 FYNNEI. Written as DNA, the CDR3 is TGTGCCAGCGCACGCGAAAGCAATCAGCCCCAGCATTTT. It translates to CASARESNQPQHF. Filled out from reference TRBV2 and TRBJ1-5, the complete variable domain reads EPEVTQTPSHQVTQMGQEVILRCVPISNHLYFYWYRQILGQKVEFLVSFYNNEISEKSEIFDDQFSVERPDGSNFTLKIRSTKLEDSAMYFCASARESNQPQHFGDGTRLSIL.